The source of this T cell receptor (beta chain) is a study of blood T cell repertoires in COVID-19. V was shortened by 3 bases and J by 3 bases, with 13 bases between the two germline ends. The CDR3 is made up of 15 amino acids. Germline-derived CDR1 and CDR2 are SGHNT and YYREEE (reference sequence). Assay: immunoSEQ multiplex PCR; the TCRdb copy retains only in-frame clones and omits some. The data contain roughly 97,000 clones, 87% of them singletons. The V and J genes are TRBV5-4 and TRBJ2-1; D may be TRBD1 (6 bases). Sample: peripheral blood. The TCR comes from a man over 45 with acute or convalescent COVID-19. CDR3 bases: TGTGCCAGCAGCTACGGACAGAGCAACTACAATGAGCAGTTCTTC. Protein sequence: CASSYGQSNYNEQFF.